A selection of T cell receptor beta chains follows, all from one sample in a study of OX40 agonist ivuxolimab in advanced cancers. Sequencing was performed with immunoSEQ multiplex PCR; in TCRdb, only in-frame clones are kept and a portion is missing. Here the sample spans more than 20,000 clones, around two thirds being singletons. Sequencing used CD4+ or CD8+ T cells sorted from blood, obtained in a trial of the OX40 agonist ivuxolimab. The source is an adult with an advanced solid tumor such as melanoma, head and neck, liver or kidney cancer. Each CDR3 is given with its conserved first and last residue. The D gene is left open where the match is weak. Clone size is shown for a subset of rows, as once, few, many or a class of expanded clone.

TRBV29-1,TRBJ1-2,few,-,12,CSVDPDNYGYTF,TGCAGCGTTGACCCGGATAACTATGGCTACACCTTC
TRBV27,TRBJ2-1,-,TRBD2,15,CASSLREGAYNEQFF,TGTGCCAGCAGCCTGAGGGAGGGTGCCTACAATGAGCAGTTCTTC
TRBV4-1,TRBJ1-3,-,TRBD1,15,CASSQLGTAGNTIYF,TGCGCCAGCAGCCAGCTCGGGACAGCTGGAAACACCATATATTTT
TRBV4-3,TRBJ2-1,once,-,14,CASSQEVLPTRQFF,TGCGCCAGCAGCCAAGAAGTTCTACCCACGCGGCAGTTCTTC
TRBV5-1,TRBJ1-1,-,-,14,CASSHTTQFTEAFF,TGCGCCAGCTCCCACACGACGCAATTTACTGAAGCTTTCTTT
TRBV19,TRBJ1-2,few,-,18,CASSIYPAAVYFDYGYTF,TGTGCCAGTAGTATTTATCCTGCGGCGGTTTATTTCGACTATGGCTACACCTTC
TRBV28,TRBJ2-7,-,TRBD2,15,CASRPTSGSPYEQYF,TGTGCCAGCAGGCCCACTAGCGGGAGCCCCTACGAGCAGTACTTC
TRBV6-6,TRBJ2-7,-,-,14,CASQMDSQAYEQYF,TGTGCCAGTCAAATGGACAGCCAAGCCTACGAGCAGTACTTC
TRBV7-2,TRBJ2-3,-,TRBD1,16,CASSLVGQGFADTQYF,TGTGCCAGCAGCTTAGTAGGACAGGGTTTCGCAGATACGCAGTATTTT
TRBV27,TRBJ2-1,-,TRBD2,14,CASSLVASGNEQFF,TGTGCCAGCAGTTTAGTCGCTAGCGGCAATGAGCAGTTCTTC
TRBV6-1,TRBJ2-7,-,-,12,CAIKPLEGEQYF,TGTGCCATCAAGCCCTTAGAGGGGGAGCAGTACTTC
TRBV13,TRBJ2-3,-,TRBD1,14,CASIGQGASDTQYF,TGTGCCAGCATAGGACAGGGGGCCTCAGATACGCAGTATTTT
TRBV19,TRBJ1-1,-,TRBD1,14,CASNPTGGFTEAFF,TGTGCCAGTAATCCGACAGGGGGGTTCACTGAAGCTTTCTTT
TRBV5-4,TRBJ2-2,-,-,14,CASSQERATGELFF,TGCGCCAGCAGCCAAGAAAGGGCAACCGGGGAGCTGTTTTTT
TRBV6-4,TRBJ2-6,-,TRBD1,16,CASSETGGAGANVLTF,TGTGCCAGCAGTGAAACAGGGGGCGCTGGGGCCAACGTCCTGACTTTC
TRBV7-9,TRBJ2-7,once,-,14,CASTKGLATYEQYF,TGTGCCAGCACCAAGGGGCTAGCGACTTACGAGCAGTACTTC
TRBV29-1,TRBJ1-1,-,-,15,CSVVPYPGKNTEAFF,TGCAGCGTTGTCCCGTACCCAGGGAAGAACACTGAAGCTTTCTTT
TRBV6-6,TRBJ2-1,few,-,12,CASSYVTGEQFF,TGTGCCAGCAGTTACGTAACAGGGGAGCAGTTCTTC
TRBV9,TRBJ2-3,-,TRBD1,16,CASSAWGTGFTDTQYF,TGTGCCAGCAGCGCATGGGGGACAGGGTTCACAGATACGCAGTATTTT
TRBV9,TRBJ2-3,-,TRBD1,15,CASSPGTGYTDTQYF,TGTGCCAGCAGCCCGGGGACAGGTTACACAGATACGCAGTATTTT
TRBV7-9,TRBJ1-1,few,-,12,CASSLAVTEAFF,TGTGCCAGCAGCTTAGCGGTCACTGAAGCTTTCTTT
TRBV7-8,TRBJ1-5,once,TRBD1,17,CASSLDRVGYSNQPQHF,TGTGCCAGCAGCCTCGACAGGGTTGGTTATAGCAATCAGCCCCAGCATTTT
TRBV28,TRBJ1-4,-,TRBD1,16,CASSAYRGGVDEKLFF,TGTGCCAGCAGCGCCTACAGGGGGGGGGTCGATGAAAAACTGTTTTTT
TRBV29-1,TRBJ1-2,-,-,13,CSVGDMGSRGYTF,TGCAGCGTTGGAGATATGGGGTCTCGGGGCTACACCTTC
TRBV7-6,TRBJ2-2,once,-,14,CASSLEGETGELFF,TGTGCCAGCAGCTTAGAGGGTGAAACCGGGGAGCTGTTTTTT
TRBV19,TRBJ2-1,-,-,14,CASSFGGPLNEQFF,TGTGCCAGTAGCTTCGGGGGGCCCCTCAATGAGCAGTTCTTC
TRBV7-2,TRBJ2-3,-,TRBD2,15,CASRRTSGVRDTQYF,TGTGCCAGCAGAAGGACTAGCGGGGTAAGAGATACGCAGTATTTT
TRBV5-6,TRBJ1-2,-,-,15,CASSLLVGVDYGYTF,TGTGCCAGCAGCTTGCTCGTAGGGGTAGACTATGGCTACACCTTC
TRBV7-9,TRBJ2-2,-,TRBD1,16,CASSFLDRVNTGELFF,TGTGCCAGCAGCTTCCTGGACAGGGTCAACACCGGGGAGCTGTTTTTT
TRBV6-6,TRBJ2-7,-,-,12,CASSYAAYEQYF,TGTGCCAGCAGTTACGCGGCCTACGAGCAGTACTTC
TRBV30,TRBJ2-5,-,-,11,CAWSVRGTQYF,TGTGCCTGGAGTGTACGGGGGACCCAGTACTTC
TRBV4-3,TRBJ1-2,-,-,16,CASSQDLDGGRGGYTF,TGCGCCAGCAGCCAAGATCTCGATGGGGGTCGGGGTGGCTACACCTTC
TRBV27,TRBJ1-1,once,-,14,CASSLSQDLTEAFF,TGTGCCAGCAGTTTATCCCAGGACCTAACTGAAGCTTTCTTT
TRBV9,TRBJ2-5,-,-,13,CASSVDWGETQYF,TGTGCCAGCAGCGTAGATTGGGGAGAGACCCAGTACTTC
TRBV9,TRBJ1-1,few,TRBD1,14,CASSVDRMNTEAFF,TGTGCCAGCAGTGTGGACAGGATGAACACTGAAGCTTTCTTT
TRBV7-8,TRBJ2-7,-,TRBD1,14,CASSLAGQGYEQYF,TGTGCCAGCAGCTTAGCGGGACAGGGCTACGAGCAGTACTTC
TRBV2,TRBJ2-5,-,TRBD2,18,CASSESIAGASGVETQYF,TGTGCCAGCAGTGAAAGCATAGCGGGGGCCTCCGGGGTTGAGACCCAGTACTTC
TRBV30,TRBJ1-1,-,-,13,CAWATHGGTEAFF,TGTGCCTGGGCTACCCACGGGGGCACTGAAGCTTTCTTT